This TCR beta chain was recovered during a study of shared clonotypes between healthy human individuals. Authors' methods: Filtering of immunoSEQ junctional sequences could not match full-length read filtering. TCRdb keeps only in-frame clones here, not all; method: immunoSEQ multiplex PCR. V and J calls and clone size are as listed in that table; D and trimming were resolved from the DNA. The sample has 1.5 million to 2.5 million clones; approximately 95% are singletons. CD45RO-negative, CCR7-positively selected cells formed the naive CD8 fraction, excluding terminally differentiated effector memory CD45RA+ cells. With 2 bases removed from V and 1 base from J, the gap between germline ends came to 7 bases. The germline V gene encodes CDR1 SGHDT and CDR2 YYEEEE. The CDR3 spans 13 residues. As regards this clone: Antigen: not known.

Study-level results: Sharing across four donors was highest in naive CD4 (approximately 5%) and lowest in memory CD8 (roughly 0.4%).

Material for sequencing was naive CD8+ T cells sorted from blood. This chain connects TRBV5-6 to TRBJ2-7; D gene ambiguous. This sequence originates from a man between 18 and 35 years old in good health. Here the CDR3 reads CASSFSWSYEQYF. CDR3 bases: TGTGCCAGCAGCTTCAGCTGGTCCTACGAGCAGTACTTC.